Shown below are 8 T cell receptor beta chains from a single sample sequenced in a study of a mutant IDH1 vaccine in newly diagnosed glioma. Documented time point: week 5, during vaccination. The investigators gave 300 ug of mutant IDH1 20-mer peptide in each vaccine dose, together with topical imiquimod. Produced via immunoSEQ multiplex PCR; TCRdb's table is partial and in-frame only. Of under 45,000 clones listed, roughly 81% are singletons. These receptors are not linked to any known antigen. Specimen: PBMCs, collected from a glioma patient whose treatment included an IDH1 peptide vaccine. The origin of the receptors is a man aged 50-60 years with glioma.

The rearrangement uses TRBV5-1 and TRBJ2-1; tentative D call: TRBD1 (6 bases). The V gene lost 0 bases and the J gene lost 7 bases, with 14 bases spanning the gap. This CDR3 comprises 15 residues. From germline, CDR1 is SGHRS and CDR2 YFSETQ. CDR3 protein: CASSLEQGQQNEQFF. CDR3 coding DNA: TGCGCCAGCAGCTTGGAACAAGGACAGCAGAATGAGCAGTTCTTC. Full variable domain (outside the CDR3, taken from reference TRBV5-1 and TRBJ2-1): KAGVTQTPRYLIKTRGQQVTLSCSPISGHRSVSWYQQTPGQGLQFLFEYFSETQRNKGNFPGRFSGRQFSNSRSEMNVSTLELGDSALYLCASSLEQGQQNEQFFGPGTRLTVL.

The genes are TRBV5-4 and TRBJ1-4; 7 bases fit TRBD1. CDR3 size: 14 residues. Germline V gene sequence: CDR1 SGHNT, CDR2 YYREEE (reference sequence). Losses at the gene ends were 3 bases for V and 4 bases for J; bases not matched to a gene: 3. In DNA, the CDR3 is TGTGCCAGCAGCTCGGGGACAGTTAATGAAAAACTGTTTTTT. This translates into CASSSGTVNEKLFF.

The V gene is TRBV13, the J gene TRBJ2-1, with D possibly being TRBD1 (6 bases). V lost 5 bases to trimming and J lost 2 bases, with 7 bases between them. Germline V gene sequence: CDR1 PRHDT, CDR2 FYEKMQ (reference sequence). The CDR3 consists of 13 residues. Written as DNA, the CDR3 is TGTGCCAGCAGCGGGGGCCCCTACAATGAGCAGTTCTTC. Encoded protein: CASSGGPYNEQFF.

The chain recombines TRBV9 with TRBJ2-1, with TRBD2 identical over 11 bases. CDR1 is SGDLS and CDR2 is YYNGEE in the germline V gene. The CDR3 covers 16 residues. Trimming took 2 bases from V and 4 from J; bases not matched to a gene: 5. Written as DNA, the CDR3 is TGTGCCAGCAGCGTGGATACTAGCGGGGGTTACAATGAGCAGTTCTTC. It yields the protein CASSVDTSGGYNEQFF.

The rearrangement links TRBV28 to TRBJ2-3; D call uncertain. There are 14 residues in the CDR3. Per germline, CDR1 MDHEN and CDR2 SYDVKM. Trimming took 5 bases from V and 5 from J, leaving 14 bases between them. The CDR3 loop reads CASSPRTGKDTQYF. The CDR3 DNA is TGTGCCAGCAGTCCCCGGACGGGTAAAGATACGCAGTATTTT.

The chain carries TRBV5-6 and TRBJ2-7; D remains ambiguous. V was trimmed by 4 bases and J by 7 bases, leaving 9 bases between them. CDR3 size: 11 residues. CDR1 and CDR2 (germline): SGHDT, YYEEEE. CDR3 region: CASSVAGEQYF. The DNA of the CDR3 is TGTGCCAGCAGCGTTGCAGGAGAGCAGTACTTC. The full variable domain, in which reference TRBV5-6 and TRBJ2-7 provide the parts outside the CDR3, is DAGVTQSPTHLIKTRGQQVTLRCSPKSGHDTVSWYQQALGQGPQFIFQYYEEEERQRGNFPDRFSGHQFPNYSSELNVNALLLGDSALYLCASSVAGEQYFGPGTRLTVT.

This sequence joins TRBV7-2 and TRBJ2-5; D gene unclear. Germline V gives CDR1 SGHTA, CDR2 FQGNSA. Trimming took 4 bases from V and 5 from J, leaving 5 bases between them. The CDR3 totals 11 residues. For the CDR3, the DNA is TGTGCCAGCAGCTCGGCGGAGACCCAGTACTTC. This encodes CASSSAETQYF. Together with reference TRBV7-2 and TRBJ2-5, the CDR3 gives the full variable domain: GAGVSQSPSNKVTEKGKDVELRCDPISGHTALYWYRQSLGQGLEFLIYFQGNSAPDKSGLPSDRFSAERTGGSVSTLTIQRTQQEDSAVYLCASSSAETQYFGPGTRLLVL.

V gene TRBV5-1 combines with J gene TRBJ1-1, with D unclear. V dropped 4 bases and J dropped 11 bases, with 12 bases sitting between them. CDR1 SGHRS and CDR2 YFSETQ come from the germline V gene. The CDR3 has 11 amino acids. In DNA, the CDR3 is TGCGCCAGCAGCGACCAAGGGTACGCTTTCTTT. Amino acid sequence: CASSDQGYAFF.